Shown below are 6 T cell receptor beta chains from a single sample sequenced in a study of regulatory T cells in long-lasting Graves disease. Library construction for TCR beta used iRepertoire HTBI primers and Arm-PCR of CDR3 regions. TCRdb redid the calling of the multiplex PCR reads with MiXCR, one entry per CDR3 protein. This sample has some 420,000 distinct CDR3 sequences, with about 20% found just once. Time point meaning: persistent/refractory GD, antithyroid drugs over 5 years with positive TRAb. Making the TCR library involved RNA that had been extracted from PBMCs. The specimen was peripheral blood mononuclear cells (PBMCs), collected when the disease was refractory, from a patient treated with antithyroid drugs. These receptors all stem from a female donor with Graves disease.

Many counts were recorded for this clonotype. CDR3 in amino acids: CASSAKSYGYTF. CDR3 nucleotide sequence: TGTGCCAGCAGTGCTAAGAGCTATGGCTACACCTTC. The chain carries TRBV6-1 and TRBJ1-2, with D uncertain. V dropped 4 bases and J dropped 4 bases, with 7 bases sitting between them. This CDR3 is built from 12 residues. Germline V CDR1 and CDR2: MNHNS, SASEGT.

The chain recombines TRBV14 with TRBJ1-2, with a weak D call TRBD1 (5 bases). Germline V CDR1 and CDR2: SGHDN, FVKESK. The length of the CDR3 is 17 residues. V was cut by 2 bases and J by 3 bases, with 19 bases left in between. The CDR3 DNA is TGTGCCAGCAGCCAATTACATTCCACACGGGGCGACTATGGCTACACCTTC. Encoded protein: CASSQLHSTRGDYGYTF. Complete variable domain (other parts from reference TRBV14 and TRBJ1-2): EAGVTQFPSHSVIEKGQTVTLRCDPISGHDNLYWYRRVMGKEIKFLLHFVKESKQDESGMPNNRFLAERTGGTYSTLKVQPAELEDSGVYFCASSQLHSTRGDYGYTFGSGTRLTVV.

This chain joins TRBV20-1 and TRBJ1-4; D is unclear. Between the trimmed V and J ends, which lost 0 bases and 0 bases, there was a span of 17 bases. CDR1 and CDR2 from the germline V gene are DFQATT and SNEGSKA (reference sequence). The CDR3 spans 18 residues. CDR3 nucleotide sequence: TGCAGTGCTAGAGATCTCCTAAAACCCTTTGCAACTAATGAAAAACTGTTTTTT. Translating gives CSARDLLKPFATNEKLFF.

This sequence joins TRBV12-3 or TRBV12-4 and TRBJ2-3; D uncertain. The CDR3 runs 13 residues. Trimming took 3 bases from V and 8 from J, leaving 12 bases between them. The CDR3 sequence: CASSLRYFGTQYF. The CDR3, as DNA: TGTGCCAGCAGTTTGCGGTATTTCGGTACGCAGTATTTT.

The rearrangement uses TRBV29-1 and TRBJ1-6; perhaps TRBD1 as D (5 bases). From germline, CDR1 is SQVTM and CDR2 ANQGSEA. Trimming pared 6 bases from V and 7 bases from J, leaving 13 bases between. The CDR3 length is 13 residues. CDR3 sequence: CSVRRGENSPLHF. CDR3 in DNA: TGCAGCGTGAGGAGGGGCGAGAATTCACCCCTCCACTTT. The full variable domain, completed using reference TRBV29-1 and TRBJ1-6, is SAVISQKPSRDICQRGTSLTIQCQVDSQVTMMFWYRQQPGQSLTLIATANQGSEATYESGFVIDKFPISRPNLTFSTLTVSNMSPEDSSIYLCSVRRGENSPLHFGNGTRLTVT.

At least ten counts were recorded for this clonotype. The chain couples TRBV28 to TRBJ1-5; D not certain. Trimming pared 4 bases from V and 6 bases from J, leaving 10 bases between. The V gene's germline CDR1 is MDHEN and CDR2 SYDVKM. This CDR3 has 13 amino acids. The CDR3 protein is CASSWTGGQPQHF. The DNA of the CDR3 is TGTGCCAGCAGTTGGACTGGAGGTCAGCCCCAGCATTTT.